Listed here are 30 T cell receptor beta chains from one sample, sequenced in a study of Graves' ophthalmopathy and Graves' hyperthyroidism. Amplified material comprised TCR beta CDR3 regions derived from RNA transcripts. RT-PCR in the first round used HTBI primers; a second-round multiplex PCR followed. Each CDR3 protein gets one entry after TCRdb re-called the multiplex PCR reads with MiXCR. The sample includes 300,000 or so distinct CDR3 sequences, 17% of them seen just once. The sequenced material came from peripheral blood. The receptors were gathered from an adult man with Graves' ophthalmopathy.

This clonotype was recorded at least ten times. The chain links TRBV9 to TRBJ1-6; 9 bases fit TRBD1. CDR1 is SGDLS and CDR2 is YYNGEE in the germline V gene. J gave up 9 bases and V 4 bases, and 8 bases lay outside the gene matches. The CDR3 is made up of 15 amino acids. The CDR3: CASSPRQGDGSPLHF. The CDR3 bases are TGTGCCAGCAGCCCCCGACAGGGGGATGGTTCACCCCTCCACTTT.

CDR3 nucleotide sequence: TGTGCCAGCAGCCTCAAGGGTTGGGAGCTGTTTTTT. It encodes CASSLKGWELFF. The chain uses TRBV13 and TRBJ2-2; D is unclear. Trimming stripped 5 bases from V and 9 bases from J, with 10 bases between. The CDR3 is 12 residues long. Germline CDR1 reads PRHDT; CDR2 reads FYEKMQ (reference sequence).

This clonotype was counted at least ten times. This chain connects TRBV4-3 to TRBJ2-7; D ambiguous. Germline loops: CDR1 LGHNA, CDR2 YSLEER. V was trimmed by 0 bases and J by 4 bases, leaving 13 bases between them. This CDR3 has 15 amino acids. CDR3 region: CASSQDPRRHYEQYF. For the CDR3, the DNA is TGCGCCAGCAGCCAAGACCCCAGGAGACATTACGAGCAGTACTTC.

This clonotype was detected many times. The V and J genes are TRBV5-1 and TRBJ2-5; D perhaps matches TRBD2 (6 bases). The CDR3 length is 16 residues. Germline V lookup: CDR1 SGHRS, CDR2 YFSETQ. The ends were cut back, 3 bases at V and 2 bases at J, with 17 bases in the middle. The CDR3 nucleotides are TGCGCCAGCAGCTGGACGGGCGGGGATCTACAAGAGACCCAGTACTTC. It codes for CASSWTGGDLQETQYF.

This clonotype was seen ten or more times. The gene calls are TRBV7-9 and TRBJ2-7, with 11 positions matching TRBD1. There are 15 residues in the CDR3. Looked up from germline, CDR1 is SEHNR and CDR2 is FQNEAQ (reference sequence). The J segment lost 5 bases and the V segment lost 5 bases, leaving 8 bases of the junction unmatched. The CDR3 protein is CASSSWTGGTDEQYF. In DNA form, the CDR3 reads TGTGCCAGCAGCAGCTGGACAGGGGGCACAGACGAGCAGTACTTC. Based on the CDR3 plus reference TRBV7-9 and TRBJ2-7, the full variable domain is DTGVSQNPRHKITKRGQNVTFRCDPISEHNRLYWYRQTLGQGPEFLTYFQNEAQLEKSRLLSDRFSAERPKGSFSTLEIQRTEQGDSAMYLCASSSWTGGTDEQYFGPGTRLTVT.

CDR3 DNA: TGTGCCAGTAGCCTCCACACAGTAGGGGCCGATGAGAAGACCCAGTACTTC. This sequence encodes CASSLHTVGADEKTQYF. This chain joins TRBV19 and TRBJ2-5, with D possibly being TRBD1 (5 bases). This CDR3 region has 17 residues. V was trimmed by 6 bases and J by 6 bases, leaving 26 bases between them. Germline V gives CDR1 LNHDA, CDR2 SQIVND (reference sequence).

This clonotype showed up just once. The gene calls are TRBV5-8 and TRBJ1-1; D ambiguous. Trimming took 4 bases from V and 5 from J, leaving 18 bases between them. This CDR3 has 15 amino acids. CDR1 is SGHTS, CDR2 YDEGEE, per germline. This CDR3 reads CASSRVVSSWTEAFF. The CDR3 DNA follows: TGTGCCAGCAGCCGAGTGGTATCTTCGTGGACTGAAGCTTTCTTT.

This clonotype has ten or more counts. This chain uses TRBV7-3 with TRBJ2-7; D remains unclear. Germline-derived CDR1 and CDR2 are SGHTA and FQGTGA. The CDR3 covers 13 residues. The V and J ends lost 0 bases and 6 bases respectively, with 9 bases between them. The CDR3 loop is CASSLTKRSEQYF. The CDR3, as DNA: TGTGCCAGCAGCTTAACGAAAAGGAGCGAGCAGTACTTC.

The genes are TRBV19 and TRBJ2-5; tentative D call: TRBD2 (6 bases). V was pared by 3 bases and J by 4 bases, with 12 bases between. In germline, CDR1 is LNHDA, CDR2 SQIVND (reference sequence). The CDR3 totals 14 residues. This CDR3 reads CASSIPGLPETQYF. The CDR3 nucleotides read TGTGCCAGTAGTATTCCGGGACTTCCAGAGACCCAGTACTTC.

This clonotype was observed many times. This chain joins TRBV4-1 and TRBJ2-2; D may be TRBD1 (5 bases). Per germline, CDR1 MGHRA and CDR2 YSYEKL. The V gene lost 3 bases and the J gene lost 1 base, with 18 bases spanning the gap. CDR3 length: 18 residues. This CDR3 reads CASSQRYQGGLNTGELFF. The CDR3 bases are TGCGCCAGCAGCCAGCGGTACCAGGGTGGCTTGAACACCGGGGAGCTGTTTTTT.

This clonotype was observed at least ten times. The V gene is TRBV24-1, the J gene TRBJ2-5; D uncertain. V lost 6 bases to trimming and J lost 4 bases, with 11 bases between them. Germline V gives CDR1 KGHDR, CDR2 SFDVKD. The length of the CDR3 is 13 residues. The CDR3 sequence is CATSRARGETQYF. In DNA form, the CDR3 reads TGTGCCACCAGTAGGGCCCGTGGAGAGACCCAGTACTTC.

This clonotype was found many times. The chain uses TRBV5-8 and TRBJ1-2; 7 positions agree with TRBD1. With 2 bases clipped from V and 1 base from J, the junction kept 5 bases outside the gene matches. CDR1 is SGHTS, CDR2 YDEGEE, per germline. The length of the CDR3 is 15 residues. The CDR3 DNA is TGTGCCAGCAGCTTCCAGGGGGAATATAACTATGGCTACACCTTC. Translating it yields CASSFQGEYNYGYTF.

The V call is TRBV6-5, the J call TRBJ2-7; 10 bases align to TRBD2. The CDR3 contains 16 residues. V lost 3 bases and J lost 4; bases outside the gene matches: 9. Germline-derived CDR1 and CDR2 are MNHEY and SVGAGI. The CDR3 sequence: CASSYSETSGRYEQYF. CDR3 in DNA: TGTGCCAGCAGTTATAGTGAGACTAGCGGGCGGTACGAGCAGTACTTC.

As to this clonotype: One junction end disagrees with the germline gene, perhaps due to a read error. CDR3 amino acids: CASSTLEGADHEQSF. The CDR3 nucleotides are TGTGCCAGCAGTACATTGGAGGGCGCCGATCACGAGCAGTCCTTC. The chain employs TRBV6-1 and TRBJ2-7, with a possible D match to TRBD2 (6 bases). The germline CDR1 and CDR2 sequences are MNHNS and SASEGT. CDR3 length: 15 amino acids.

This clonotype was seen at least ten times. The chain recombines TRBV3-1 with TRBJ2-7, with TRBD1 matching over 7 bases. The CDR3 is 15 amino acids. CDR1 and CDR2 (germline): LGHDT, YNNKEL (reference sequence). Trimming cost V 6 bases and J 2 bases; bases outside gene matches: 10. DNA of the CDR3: TGTGCCAGCAGTCTCAGACAGGGTACGACCTACGAGCAGTACTTC. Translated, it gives CASSLRQGTTYEQYF.

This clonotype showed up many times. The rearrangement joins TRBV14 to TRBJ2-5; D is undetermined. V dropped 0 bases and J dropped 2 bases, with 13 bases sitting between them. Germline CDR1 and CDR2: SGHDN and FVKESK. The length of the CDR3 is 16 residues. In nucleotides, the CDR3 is TGTGCCAGCAGCCAAGAGAATGGGGTGACGCAAGAGACCCAGTACTTC. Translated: CASSQENGVTQETQYF. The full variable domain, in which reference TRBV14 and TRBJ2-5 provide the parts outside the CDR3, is EAGVTQFPSHSVIEKGQTVTLRCDPISGHDNLYWYRRVMGKEIKFLLHFVKESKQDESGMPNNRFLAERTGGTYSTLKVQPAELEDSGVYFCASSQENGVTQETQYFGPGTRLLVL.

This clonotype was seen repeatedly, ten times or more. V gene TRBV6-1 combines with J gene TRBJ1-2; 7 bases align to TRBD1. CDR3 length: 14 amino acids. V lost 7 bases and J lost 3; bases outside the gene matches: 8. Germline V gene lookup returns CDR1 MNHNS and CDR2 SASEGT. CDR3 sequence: CASTRQGLDYGYTF. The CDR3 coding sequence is TGTGCCAGCACCAGACAGGGCCTAGACTATGGCTACACCTTC.

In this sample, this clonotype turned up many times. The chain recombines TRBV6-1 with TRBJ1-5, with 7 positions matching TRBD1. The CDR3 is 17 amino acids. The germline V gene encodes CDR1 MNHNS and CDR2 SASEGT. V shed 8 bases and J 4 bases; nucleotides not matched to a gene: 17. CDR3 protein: CASSPRGGRASNQPQHF. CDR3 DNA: TGTGCCAGCTCCCCACGAGGGGGCAGGGCCTCGAATCAGCCCCAGCATTTT.

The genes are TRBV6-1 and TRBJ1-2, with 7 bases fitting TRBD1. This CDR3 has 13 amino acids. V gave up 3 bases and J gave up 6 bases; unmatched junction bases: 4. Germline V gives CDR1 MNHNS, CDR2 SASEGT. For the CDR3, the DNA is TGTGCCAGCAGTGAGAGGGGGCGCAATGGCTACACCTTC. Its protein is CASSERGRNGYTF.

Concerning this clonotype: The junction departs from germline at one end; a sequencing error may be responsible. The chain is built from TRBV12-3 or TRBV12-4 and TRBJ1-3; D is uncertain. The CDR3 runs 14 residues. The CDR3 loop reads CASSLLQLPQTIFF. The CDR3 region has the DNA TGTGCCAGCAGTTTGCTACAGCTACCTCAGACCATATTTTTT.

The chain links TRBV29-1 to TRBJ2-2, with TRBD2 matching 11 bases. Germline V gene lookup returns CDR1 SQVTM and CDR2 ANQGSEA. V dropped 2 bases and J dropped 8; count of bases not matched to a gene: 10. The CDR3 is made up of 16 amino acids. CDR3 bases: TGCAGCGTTGAACCGCGGCTAGCGGGAGGAGTTGGGGAGCTGTTTTTT. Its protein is CSVEPRLAGGVGELFF.

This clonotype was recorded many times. This chain's CDR3 is CATSEAGWSYTF. Here the CDR3 DNA reads TGTGCCACCAGTGAGGCAGGGTGGAGCTACACCTTC. The genes are TRBV24-1 and TRBJ1-2; D may be TRBD1 (5 bases). V lost 4 bases, J lost 9 bases, and 11 bases lay in between. CDR1 and CDR2 (germline): KGHDR, SFDVKD. The length of the CDR3 is 12 residues.

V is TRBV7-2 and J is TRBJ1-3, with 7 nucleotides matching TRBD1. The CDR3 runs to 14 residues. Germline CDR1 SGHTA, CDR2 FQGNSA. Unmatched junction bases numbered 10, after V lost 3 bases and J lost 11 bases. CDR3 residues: CASSFIDREVAIYF. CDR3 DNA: TGTGCCAGCAGCTTTATCGACAGGGAGGTCGCCATATATTTT.

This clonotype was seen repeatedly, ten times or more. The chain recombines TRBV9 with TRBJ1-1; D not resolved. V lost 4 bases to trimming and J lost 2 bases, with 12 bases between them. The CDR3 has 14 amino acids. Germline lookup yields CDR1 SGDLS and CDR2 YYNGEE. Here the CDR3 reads CASSPTPVNTEAFF. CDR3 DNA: TGTGCCAGCAGCCCGACCCCCGTTAACACTGAAGCTTTCTTT. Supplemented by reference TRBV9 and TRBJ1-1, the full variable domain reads DSGVTQTPKHLITATGQRVTLRCSPRSGDLSVYWYQQSLDQGLQFLIQYYNGEERAKGNILERFSAQQFPDLHSELNLSSLELGDSALYFCASSPTPVNTEAFFGQGTRLTVV.

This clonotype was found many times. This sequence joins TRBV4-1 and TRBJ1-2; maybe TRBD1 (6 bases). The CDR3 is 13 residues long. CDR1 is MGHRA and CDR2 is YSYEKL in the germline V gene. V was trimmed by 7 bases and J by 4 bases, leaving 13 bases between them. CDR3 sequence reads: CASTGGTTYGYTF. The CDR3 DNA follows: TGCGCCAGCACCGGCGGGACAACCTATGGCTACACCTTC.

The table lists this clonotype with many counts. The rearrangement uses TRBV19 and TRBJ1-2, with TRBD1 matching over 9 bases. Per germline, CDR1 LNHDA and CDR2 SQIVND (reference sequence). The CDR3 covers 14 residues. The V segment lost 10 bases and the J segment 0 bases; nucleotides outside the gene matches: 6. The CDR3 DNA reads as TGTGCCACCACGCGGGACAGGGCTAACTATGGCTACACCTTC. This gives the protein CATTRDRANYGYTF. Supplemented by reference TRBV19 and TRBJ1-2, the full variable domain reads DGGITQSPKYLFRKEGQNVTLSCEQNLNHDAMYWYRQDPGQGLRLIYYSQIVNDFQKGDIAEGYSVSREKKESFPLTVTSAQKNPTAFYLCATTRDRANYGYTFGSGTRLTVV.

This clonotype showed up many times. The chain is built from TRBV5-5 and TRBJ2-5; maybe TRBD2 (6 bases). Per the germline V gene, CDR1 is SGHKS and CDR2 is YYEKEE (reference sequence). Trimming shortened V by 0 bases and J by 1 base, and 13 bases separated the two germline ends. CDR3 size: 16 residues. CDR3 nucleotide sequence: TGTGCCAGCAGCTTGGAAAAGGGACTCCCCCAAGAGACCCAGTACTTC. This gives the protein CASSLEKGLPQETQYF.

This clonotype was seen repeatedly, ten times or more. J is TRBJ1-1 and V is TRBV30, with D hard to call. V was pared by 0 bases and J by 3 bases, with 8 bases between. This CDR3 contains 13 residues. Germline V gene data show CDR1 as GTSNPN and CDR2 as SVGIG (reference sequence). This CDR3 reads CAWSVSRYTEAFF. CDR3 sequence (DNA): TGTGCCTGGAGTGTGTCCCGATACACTGAAGCTTTCTTT.

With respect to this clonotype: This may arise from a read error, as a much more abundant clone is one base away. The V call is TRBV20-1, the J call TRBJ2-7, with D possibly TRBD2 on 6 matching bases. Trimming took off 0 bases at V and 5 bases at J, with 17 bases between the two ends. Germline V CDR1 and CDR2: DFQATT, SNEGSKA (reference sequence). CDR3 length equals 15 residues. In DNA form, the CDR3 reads TGCAGTGCTAGAGATGGAAGGGGAGGTTCGGACGAGCAGTACTTC. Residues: CSARDGRGGSDEQYF.

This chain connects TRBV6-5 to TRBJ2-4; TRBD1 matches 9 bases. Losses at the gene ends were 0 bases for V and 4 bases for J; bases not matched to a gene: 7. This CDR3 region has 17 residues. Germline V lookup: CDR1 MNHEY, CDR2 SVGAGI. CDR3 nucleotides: TGTGCCAGCAGTTACTCCTCGACCGGGACAGGGAAAAACATTCAGTACTTC. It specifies CASSYSSTGTGKNIQYF.